This T cell receptor (beta chain) was sequenced during a study of long-term antiretroviral therapy in people with HIV. Findings and caveats of the study: The study found narrower CDR3 length ranges in HIV repertoires than in controls.

Run at survey level, the immunoSEQ assay was version v3.0. The protocol was immunoSEQ multiplex PCR, while the TCRdb copy is restricted to in-frame clones and leaves out a portion. The sample lists some 11,000 clones, 84% occurring once. A note on this clone: Its antigen remains unknown. The same CDR3 also results from other DNA sequences found in this sample.

The V end lost 8 bases, the J end lost 0 bases, and 7 bases lay between the germline ends. In germline, CDR1 is MNHEY, CDR2 SVGAGI. The CDR3 length is 13 residues. This clonotype was obtained from a man in his forties or fifties with HIV. Sequenced here: unsorted PBMCs, sampled less than 7.5 years after starting antiretroviral therapy. The chain combines TRBV6-5 with TRBJ1-4; D gene ambiguous. For the CDR3, the DNA is TGTGCCAGCTCTGGGGCAACTAATGAAAAACTGTTTTTT. It codes for CASSGATNEKLFF.